Described below is a single T cell receptor (beta chain) sequence and its context. In germline, CDR1 is SGHDN, CDR2 FVKESK. V was pared by 1 base and J by 4 bases, with 13 bases between. The CDR3 contains 15 residues. This entry is derived from a study of blood T cell repertoires in COVID-19. The assay was immunoSEQ multiplex PCR, and TCRdb's table has in-frame clones only and misses some. The data show some 400,000 clones, with 90% to 95% seen just once and more than 0.85% held by the top ten. In assigning cohorts, the study relied on participant-reported clinical history. Sequencing used PBMCs or T cells enriched from blood (not recorded which). This clonotype was sampled from a woman in her forties who had been exposed to COVID-19. The gene calls are TRBV14 and TRBJ1-2; D uncertain. The CDR3: CASSQASNGIYGYTF. The CDR3 bases are TGTGCCAGCAGCCAAGCTAGCAACGGTATCTATGGCTACACCTTC.